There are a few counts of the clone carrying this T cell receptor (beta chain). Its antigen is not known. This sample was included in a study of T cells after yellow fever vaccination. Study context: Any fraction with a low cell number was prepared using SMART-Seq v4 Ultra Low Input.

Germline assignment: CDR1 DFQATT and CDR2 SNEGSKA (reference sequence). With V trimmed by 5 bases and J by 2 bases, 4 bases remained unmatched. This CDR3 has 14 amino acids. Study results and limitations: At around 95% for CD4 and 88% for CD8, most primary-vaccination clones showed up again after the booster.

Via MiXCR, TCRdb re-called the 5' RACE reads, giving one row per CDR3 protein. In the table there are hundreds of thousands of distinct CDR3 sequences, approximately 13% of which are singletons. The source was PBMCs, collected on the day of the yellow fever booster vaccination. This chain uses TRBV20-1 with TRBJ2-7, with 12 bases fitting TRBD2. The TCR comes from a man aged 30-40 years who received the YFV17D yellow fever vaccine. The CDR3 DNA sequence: TGCAGTGCTCCTCGACTAGCGGGAGCCTACGAGCAGTACTTC. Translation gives CSAPRLAGAYEQYF.